These T cell receptor beta chains were read from a single sample in a study of blood T cell repertoires in COVID-19. The table came from immunoSEQ multiplex PCR; TCRdb's copy has only in-frame clones and leaves some out. Of around 43,000 clones in the sample, around nine tenths were seen once. The material sequenced was peripheral blood. These receptors were taken from an older woman with acute or convalescent COVID-19. CDR3s include the opening cysteine and the closing phenylalanine or tryptophan. A D gene is named only where the DNA matches it firmly. The listing skips clone size in some rows; elsewhere it reads once, few, many or a size class.

J,size,D,V,DNA,CDR3
TRBJ2-2,.,TRBD2,TRBV4-3,TGCGCCAGCAGCCCGGCGGGAGGGTACACCGGGGAGCTGTTTTTT,CASSPAGGYTGELFF
TRBJ1-2,few,.,TRBV27,TGTGCCAGCAGTTTAGGCGCAGGATCCTATGGCTACACCTTC,CASSLGAGSYGYTF
TRBJ1-1,.,.,TRBV4-3,TGCGCCAGCAGCCATGGGGCTCCGAACACTGAAGCTTTCTTT,CASSHGAPNTEAFF
TRBJ1-6,.,TRBD1,TRBV27,TGTGCCAGCAGTTTCTACAGGGGCAATTCACCCCTCCACTTT,CASSFYRGNSPLHF
TRBJ1-5,.,.,TRBV30,TGTGCCTGGAGTAGGACCCAGGGGCCCCAGCATTTT,CAWSRTQGPQHF
TRBJ2-5,.,TRBD2,TRBV7-2,TGTGCCAGCAGCCCACCTAGCGGGGAGACCCAGTACTTC,CASSPPSGETQYF
TRBJ1-1,.,.,TRBV11-2,TGTGCCAGCAGCTTAGGCGGGGGGGAGAACACTGAAGCTTTCTTT,CASSLGGGENTEAFF
TRBJ1-1,few,TRBD1,TRBV27,TGTGCCAGCAGCCTGACAGGGAGAAGAACTGAAGCTTTCTTT,CASSLTGRRTEAFF
TRBJ1-6,.,.,TRBV7-6,TGTGCCAGCAGCCCAGGGCTCGATTCACCCCTCCACTTT,CASSPGLDSPLHF
TRBJ1-5,.,TRBD1,TRBV2,TGTGCCAGCAGTGACGGGGGGACAGGGAATCAGCCCCAGCATTTT,CASSDGGTGNQPQHF
TRBJ2-1,.,TRBD2,TRBV5-1,TGCGCCAGCAGCTTGGTCACCCGGGGGGACAATGAGCAGTTCTTC,CASSLVTRGDNEQFF
TRBJ2-1,.,.,TRBV29-1,TGCAGCGTTTTTCGGGAGTACAATGAGCAGTTCTTC,CSVFREYNEQFF
TRBJ2-3,.,.,TRBV25-1,TGTGCCAGCAGTGAATTCGGCGGGACGGCAGATACGCAGTATTTT,CASSEFGGTADTQYF
TRBJ1-2,.,.,TRBV5-6,TGTGCCAGCAGCTACGACAGGATCACCTATGGCTACACCTTC,CASSYDRITYGYTF
TRBJ2-4,.,.,TRBV5-4,TGTGCCAGCAGCTTGGGGGGGCCCATATCGGGCATTCAGTACTTC,CASSLGGPISGIQYF
TRBJ1-2,.,TRBD1,TRBV7-9,TGTGCCAGCAGCTCGGGACAGTATGGCTACACCTTC,CASSSGQYGYTF
TRBJ1-2,.,.,TRBV10-3,TGTGCCATCAGTGAAGTGGGTCAGGCCCTCCTCTATGGCTACACCTTC,CAISEVGQALLYGYTF
TRBJ1-5,.,.,TRBV4-3,TGCGCCAGCAGCCGGGACACCAGGAGCAATCAGCCCCAGCATTTT,CASSRDTRSNQPQHF
TRBJ2-3,.,.,TRBV7-9,TGTGCCAGCAGCTTAAAGGGAGCTACAGATACGCAGTATTTT,CASSLKGATDTQYF
TRBJ1-5,.,TRBD1,TRBV28,TGTGCCAGCAGGCTGACAGGGGGGAATCAGCCCCAGCATTTT,CASRLTGGNQPQHF
TRBJ1-2,.,.,TRBV6-2/TRBV6-3,TGTGCCAGCAGTTATGGGAGCTATGGCTACACCTTC,CASSYGSYGYTF
TRBJ1-1,.,.,TRBV18,TGTGCCAGCTCACCGCCGGGGATAGGAGCTTTCTTT,CASSPPGIGAFF
TRBJ1-1,once,.,TRBV10-2,TGCGCCAGCAGTGAAGGGGGGGCTGAAGCTTTCTTT,CASSEGGAEAFF
TRBJ2-1,.,.,TRBV6-2/TRBV6-3,TGTGCCAGCAGCCCTGGAGGGATGTTGCAATACAATGAGCAGTTCTTC,CASSPGGMLQYNEQFF
TRBJ2-1,.,.,TRBV7-2,TGTGCCAGCAGCCCAAGCCCAGGGAATGAGCAGTTCTTC,CASSPSPGNEQFF
TRBJ2-3,few,TRBD2,TRBV9,TGTGCCAGCAGCGTAGCCACTAGCGGGGGAAGCACAGATACGCAGTATTTT,CASSVATSGGSTDTQYF
TRBJ1-4,.,.,TRBV18,TGTGCCAGCTCACGAGGGCAGCGAGGAGAAAAACTGTTTTTT,CASSRGQRGEKLFF
TRBJ2-6,.,.,TRBV7-9,TGTGCCAGCAGCCACCGTCAGGGCTCCGGGGCCAACGTCCTGACTTTC,CASSHRQGSGANVLTF
TRBJ2-5,.,.,TRBV27,TGTGCCAGCAGTTTATATGGGGCTAGGGAGACCCAGTACTTC,CASSLYGARETQYF
TRBJ1-2,.,.,TRBV5-8,TGTGCCAGCAGCTTGGGGGTCATACAGACCTATGGCTACACCTTC,CASSLGVIQTYGYTF
TRBJ2-1,.,.,TRBV28,TGTGCCAGCAGCCTCGGTGGGGACTTCTACAATGAGCAGTTCTTC,CASSLGGDFYNEQFF
TRBJ2-3,.,TRBD2,TRBV13,TGTGCCAGCAGCTTACCCCCGCTAGCGGGAGTTAGGGATACGCAGTATTTT,CASSLPPLAGVRDTQYF
TRBJ2-1,.,TRBD2,TRBV5-1,TGCGCCAGCAGCCCGACCGGGACTAGCGACAATGAGCAGTTCTTC,CASSPTGTSDNEQFF
TRBJ2-6,.,TRBD2,TRBV25-1,TGTGCCAGCACACTAGCGGGAGGAGACCCTGGGGCCAACGTCCTGACTTTC,CASTLAGGDPGANVLTF
TRBJ2-5,few,.,TRBV6-5,TGTGCCAGCAGGGCCCGATCGCGCGGAGAGACCCAGTACTTC,CASRARSRGETQYF
TRBJ1-2,few,.,TRBV4-1,TGCGCCAGCAGCCAAGATTTTAATGGCTACACCTTC,CASSQDFNGYTF
TRBJ2-5,.,TRBD1,TRBV9,TGTGCCAGCAGCTTTGGACAGGGGGCGGTGACCCAGTACTTC,CASSFGQGAVTQYF
TRBJ1-5,.,.,TRBV7-3,TGTGCCAGCAGCGCACAGGGAGGGAATCAGCCCCAGCATTTT,CASSAQGGNQPQHF
TRBJ1-6,.,.,TRBV14,TGTGCCAGCAGCCAAGAGTCGGTAAATTCACCCCTCCACTTT,CASSQESVNSPLHF
TRBJ1-2,.,.,TRBV24-1,TGTGCCACCAGTGACCCAGAACCAAACTATGGCTACACCTTC,CATSDPEPNYGYTF
TRBJ2-5,.,TRBD2,TRBV19,TGTGCCAGTAGTAAGAGCGGGGGGCAAGAGACCCAGTACTTC,CASSKSGGQETQYF
TRBJ2-3,.,.,TRBV18,TGTGCCAGCTCATCCCCCGGGGGATACACAGATACGCAGTATTTT,CASSSPGGYTDTQYF
TRBJ1-3,.,.,TRBV10-3,TGTGCCATCAGCCCTACAGGTGCTGGAAACACCATATATTTT,CAISPTGAGNTIYF
TRBJ2-6,once,TRBD1,TRBV9,TGTGCCAGCAGCGTATATGGGACAGGCAGTTTCTCTGGGGCCAACGTCCTGACTTTC,CASSVYGTGSFSGANVLTF
TRBJ2-4,once,TRBD1,TRBV7-2,TGTGCCAGCACCACTGACAGGGTTATTCAGTACTTC,CASTTDRVIQYF
TRBJ1-6,.,TRBD1,TRBV6-5,TGTGCCAGCAGTTACTCGGGACAGACCTCCCTAGTGCCCCTCCACTTT,CASSYSGQTSLVPLHF
TRBJ1-6,.,.,TRBV27,TGTGCCAGCAGTTTCCACAGGGATGGTTCACCCCTCCACTTT,CASSFHRDGSPLHF
TRBJ1-6,.,TRBD1,TRBV3-1/TRBV3-2,TGTGCCAGCAGCCTAACCGGGACAGCGGTCCACTTT,CASSLTGTAVHF
TRBJ2-4,.,.,TRBV7-9,TGTGCCAGCAGCTTGGCCAGCGGTACGAACATTCAGTACTTC,CASSLASGTNIQYF
TRBJ2-2,.,TRBD2,TRBV9,TGTGCCAGCAGGGCCCTGGGGGGGTCTACCGGGGAGCTGTTTTTT,CASRALGGSTGELFF
TRBJ1-2,.,TRBD1,TRBV28,TGTGCCAGCAGCGCCCCGGGACAGGGACCCGAGGGGGGCTACACCTTC,CASSAPGQGPEGGYTF
TRBJ2-5,.,TRBD1,TRBV5-6,TGTGCCAGCACTCGGGGACAGGGGGAGACCCAGTACTTC,CASTRGQGETQYF
TRBJ1-1,once,.,TRBV2,TGTGCCAGCAGTGAATCCCCGGACAAAATTTCTGAAGCTTTCTTT,CASSESPDKISEAFF
TRBJ2-5,once,.,TRBV5-1,TGCGCCAGCAGCTTGGCAAGTCGCGGGGGCGTAGAGACCCAGTACTTC,CASSLASRGGVETQYF
TRBJ1-5,.,TRBD1,TRBV30,TGTGCCTGGAGTGTCGGGGACAGGGCCAATCAGCCCCAGCATTTT,CAWSVGDRANQPQHF